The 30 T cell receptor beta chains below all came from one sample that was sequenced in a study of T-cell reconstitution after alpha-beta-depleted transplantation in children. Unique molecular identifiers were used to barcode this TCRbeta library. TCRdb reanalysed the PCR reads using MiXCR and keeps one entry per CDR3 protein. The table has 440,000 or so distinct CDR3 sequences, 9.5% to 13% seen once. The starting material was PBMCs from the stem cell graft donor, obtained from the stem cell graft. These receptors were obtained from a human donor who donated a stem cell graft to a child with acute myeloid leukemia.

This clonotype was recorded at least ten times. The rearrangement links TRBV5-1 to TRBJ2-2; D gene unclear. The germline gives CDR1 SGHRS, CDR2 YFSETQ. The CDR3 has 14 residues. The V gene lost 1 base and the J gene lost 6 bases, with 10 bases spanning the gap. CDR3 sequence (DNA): TGCGCCAGCAGCTTGTCGACCTGGCCCGGGGAGCTGTTTTTT. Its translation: CASSLSTWPGELFF.

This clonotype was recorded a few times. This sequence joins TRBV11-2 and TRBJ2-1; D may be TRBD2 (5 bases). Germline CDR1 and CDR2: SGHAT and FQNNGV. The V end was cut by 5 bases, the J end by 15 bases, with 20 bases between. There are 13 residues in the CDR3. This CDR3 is CASSPSGRGYMFF. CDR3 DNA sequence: TGTGCCAGCAGCCCAAGCGGCCGGGGTTACATGTTCTTC.

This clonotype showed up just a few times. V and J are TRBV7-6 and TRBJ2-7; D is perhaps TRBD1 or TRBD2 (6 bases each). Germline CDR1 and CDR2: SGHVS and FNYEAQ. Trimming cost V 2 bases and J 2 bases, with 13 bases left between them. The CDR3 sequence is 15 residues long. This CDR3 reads CASSLRGTPTYEQYF. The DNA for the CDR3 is TGTGCCAGCAGCTTAAGGGGGACTCCAACCTACGAGCAGTACTTC. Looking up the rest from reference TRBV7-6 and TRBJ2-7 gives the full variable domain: GAGVSQSPRYKVTKRGQDVALRCDPISGHVSLYWYRQALGQGPEFLTYFNYEAQQDKSGLPNDRFSAERPEGSISTLTIQRTEQRDSAMYRCASSLRGTPTYEQYFGPGTRLTVT.

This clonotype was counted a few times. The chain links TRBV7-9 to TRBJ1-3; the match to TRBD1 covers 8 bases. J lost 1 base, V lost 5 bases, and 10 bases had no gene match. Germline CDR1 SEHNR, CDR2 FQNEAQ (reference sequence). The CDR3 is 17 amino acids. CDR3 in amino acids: CASSRPGTGGSGNTIYF. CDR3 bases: TGTGCCAGCAGCCGTCCCGGGACAGGAGGTTCTGGAAACACCATATATTTT.

The CDR3 sequence: CASSFNIRALSSGANVLTF. CDR3 DNA: TGTGCCAGCAGTTTTAATATTAGGGCCCTCTCCTCTGGGGCCAACGTCCTGACTTTC. The chain combines TRBV12-3 or TRBV12-4 with TRBJ2-6; D unresolved. CDR3 length equals 19 residues. V was cut by 3 bases and J by 0 bases, with 18 bases left in between.

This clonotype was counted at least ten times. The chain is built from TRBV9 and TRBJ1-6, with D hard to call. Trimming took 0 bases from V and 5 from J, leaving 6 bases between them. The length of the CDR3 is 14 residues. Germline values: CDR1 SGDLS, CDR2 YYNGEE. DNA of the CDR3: TGTGCCAGCAGCGTAGGGGCAGATAATTCACCCCTCCACTTT. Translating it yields CASSVGADNSPLHF.

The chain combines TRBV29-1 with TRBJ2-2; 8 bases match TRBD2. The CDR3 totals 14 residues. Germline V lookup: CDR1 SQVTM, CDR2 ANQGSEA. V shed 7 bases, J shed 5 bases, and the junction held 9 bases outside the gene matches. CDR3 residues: CSGRKAGATGELFF. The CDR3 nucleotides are TGCAGCGGGAGGAAAGCGGGAGCTACCGGGGAGCTGTTTTTT.

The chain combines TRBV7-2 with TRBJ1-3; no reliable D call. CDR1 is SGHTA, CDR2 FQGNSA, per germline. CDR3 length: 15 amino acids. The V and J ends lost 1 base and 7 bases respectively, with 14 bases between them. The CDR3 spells CASSLEGGVGNTIYF. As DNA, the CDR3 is TGTGCCAGCAGCTTAGAGGGAGGTGTCGGTAACACCATATATTTT.

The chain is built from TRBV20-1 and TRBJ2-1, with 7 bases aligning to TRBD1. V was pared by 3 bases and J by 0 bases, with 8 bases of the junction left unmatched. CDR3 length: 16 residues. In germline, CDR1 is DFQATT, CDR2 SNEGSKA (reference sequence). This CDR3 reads CSARGQRPGSYNEQFF. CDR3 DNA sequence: TGCAGTGCTAGGGGACAGCGCCCGGGCTCCTACAATGAGCAGTTCTTC.

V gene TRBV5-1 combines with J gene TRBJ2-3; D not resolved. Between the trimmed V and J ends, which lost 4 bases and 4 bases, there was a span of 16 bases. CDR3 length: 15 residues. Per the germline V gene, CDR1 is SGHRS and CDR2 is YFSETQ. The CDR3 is CASSGGGSAADTQYF. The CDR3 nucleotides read TGCGCCAGCAGCGGCGGTGGTTCCGCCGCAGATACGCAGTATTTT.

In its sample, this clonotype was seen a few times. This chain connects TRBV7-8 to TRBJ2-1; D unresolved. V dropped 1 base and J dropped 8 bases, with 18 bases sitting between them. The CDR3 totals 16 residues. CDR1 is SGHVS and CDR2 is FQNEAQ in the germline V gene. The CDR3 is CASSLERVVGIHEQFF. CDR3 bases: TGTGCCAGCAGCTTAGAGCGCGTGGTAGGGATCCATGAGCAGTTCTTC.

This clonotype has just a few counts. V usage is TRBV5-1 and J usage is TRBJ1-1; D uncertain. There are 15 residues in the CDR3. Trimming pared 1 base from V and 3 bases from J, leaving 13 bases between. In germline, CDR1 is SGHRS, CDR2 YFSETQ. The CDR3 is CASSLQARGDTEAFF. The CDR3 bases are TGCGCCAGCAGCTTGCAGGCCCGTGGGGACACTGAAGCTTTCTTT.

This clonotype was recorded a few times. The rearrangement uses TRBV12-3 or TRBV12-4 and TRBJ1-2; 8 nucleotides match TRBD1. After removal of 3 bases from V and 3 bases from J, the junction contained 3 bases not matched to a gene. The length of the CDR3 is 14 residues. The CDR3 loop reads CASSFDRGDYGYTF. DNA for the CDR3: TGTGCCAGCAGTTTTGACAGGGGCGACTATGGCTACACCTTC.

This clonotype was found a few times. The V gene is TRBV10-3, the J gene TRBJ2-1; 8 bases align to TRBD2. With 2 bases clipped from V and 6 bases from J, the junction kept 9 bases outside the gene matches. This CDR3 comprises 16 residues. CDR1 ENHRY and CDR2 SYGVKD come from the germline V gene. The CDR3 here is CAISETGTRGPNEQFF. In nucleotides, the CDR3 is TGTGCCATCAGTGAGACTGGGACTAGGGGTCCCAATGAGCAGTTCTTC.

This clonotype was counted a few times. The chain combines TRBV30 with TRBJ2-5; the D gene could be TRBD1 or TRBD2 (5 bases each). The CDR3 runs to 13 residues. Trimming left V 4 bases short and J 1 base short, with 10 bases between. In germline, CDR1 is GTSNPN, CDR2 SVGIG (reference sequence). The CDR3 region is CAWTPGPQETQYF. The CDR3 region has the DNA TGTGCCTGGACGCCGGGACCCCAAGAGACCCAGTACTTC.

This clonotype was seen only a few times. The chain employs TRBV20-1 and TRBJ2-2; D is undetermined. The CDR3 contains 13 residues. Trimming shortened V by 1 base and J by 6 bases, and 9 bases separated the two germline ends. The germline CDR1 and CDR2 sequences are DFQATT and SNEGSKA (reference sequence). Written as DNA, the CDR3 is TGCAGTGCTAGAGTGCTATTGTCCGGGGAGCTGTTTTTT. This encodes CSARVLLSGELFF.

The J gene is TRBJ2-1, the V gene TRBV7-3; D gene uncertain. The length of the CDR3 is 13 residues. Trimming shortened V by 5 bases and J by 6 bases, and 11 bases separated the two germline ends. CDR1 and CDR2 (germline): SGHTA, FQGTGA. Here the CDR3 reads CASSPGSANEQFF. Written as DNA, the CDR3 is TGTGCCAGCAGCCCAGGCAGCGCCAATGAGCAGTTCTTC.

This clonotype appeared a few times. The CDR3 reads CASSELRTDSTDTQYF. The CDR3 DNA is TGTGCCAGCAGTGAACTTCGGACTGATAGCACAGATACGCAGTATTTT. V gene TRBV2 combines with J gene TRBJ2-3, with D possibly matching TRBD2 (5 bases). V was trimmed by 2 bases and J by 0 bases, leaving 12 bases between them. Germline CDR1 is SNHLY and CDR2 is FYNNEI. This CDR3 region has 16 residues.

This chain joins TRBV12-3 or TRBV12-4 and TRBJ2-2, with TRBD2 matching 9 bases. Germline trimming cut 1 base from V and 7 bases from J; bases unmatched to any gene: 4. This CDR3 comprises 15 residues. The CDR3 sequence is CASSLGGLADGELFF. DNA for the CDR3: TGTGCCAGCAGTTTAGGGGGACTAGCAGACGGGGAGCTGTTTTTT.

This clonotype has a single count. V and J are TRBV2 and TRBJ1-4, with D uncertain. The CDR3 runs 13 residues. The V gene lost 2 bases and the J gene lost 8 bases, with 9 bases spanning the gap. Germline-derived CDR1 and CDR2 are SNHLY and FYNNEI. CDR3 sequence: CASSERLGEKLFF. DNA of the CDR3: TGTGCCAGCAGTGAACGGCTCGGGGAAAAACTGTTTTTT.

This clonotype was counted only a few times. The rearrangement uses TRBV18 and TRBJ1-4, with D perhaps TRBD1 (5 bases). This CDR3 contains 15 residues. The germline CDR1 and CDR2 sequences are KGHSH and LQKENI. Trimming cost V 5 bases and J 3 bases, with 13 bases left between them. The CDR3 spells CASSINRPPNEKLFF. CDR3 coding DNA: TGTGCCAGCTCAATCAACAGGCCGCCTAATGAAAAACTGTTTTTT.

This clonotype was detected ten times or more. CDR3 in DNA: TGTGCCAGCTCACTAACGGCGTACTCCTACAATGAGCAGTTCTTC. This codes for CASSLTAYSYNEQFF. The chain recombines TRBV18 with TRBJ2-1, with D hard to call. V was clipped by 4 bases and J by 0 bases, with 10 bases between them. This CDR3 region has 15 residues. The germline CDR1 and CDR2 sequences are KGHSH and LQKENI.

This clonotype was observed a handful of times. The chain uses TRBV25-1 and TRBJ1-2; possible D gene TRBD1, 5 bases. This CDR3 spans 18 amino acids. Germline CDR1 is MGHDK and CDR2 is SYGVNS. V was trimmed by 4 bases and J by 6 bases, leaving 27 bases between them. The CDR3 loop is CASSVGTKSTFSGDGYTF. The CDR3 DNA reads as TGTGCCAGCAGTGTCGGGACTAAATCGACGTTTTCGGGGGATGGCTACACCTTC.

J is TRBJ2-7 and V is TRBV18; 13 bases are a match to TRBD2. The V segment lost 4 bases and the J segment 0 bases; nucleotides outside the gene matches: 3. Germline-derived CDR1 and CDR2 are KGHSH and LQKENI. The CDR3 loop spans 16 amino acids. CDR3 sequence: CASSLGTSGISYEQYF. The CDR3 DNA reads TGTGCCAGCTCACTAGGGACTAGCGGGATCTCCTACGAGCAGTACTTC.

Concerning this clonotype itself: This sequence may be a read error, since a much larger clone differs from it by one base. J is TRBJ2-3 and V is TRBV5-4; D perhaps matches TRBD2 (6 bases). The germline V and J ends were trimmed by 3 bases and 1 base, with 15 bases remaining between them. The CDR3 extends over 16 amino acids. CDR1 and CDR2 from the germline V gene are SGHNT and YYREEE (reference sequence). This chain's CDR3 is CASSSFRDSRTDTQYF. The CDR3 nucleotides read TGTGCCAGCAGCTCCTTCAGGGACTCTCGCACAGATACGCAGTATTTT.

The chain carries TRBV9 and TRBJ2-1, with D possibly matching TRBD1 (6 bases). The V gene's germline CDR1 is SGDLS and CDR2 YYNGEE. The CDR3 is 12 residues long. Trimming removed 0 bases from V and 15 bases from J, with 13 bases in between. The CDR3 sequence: CASSVDQGPRFF. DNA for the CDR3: TGTGCCAGCAGCGTAGATCAGGGGCCGCGGTTCTTC.

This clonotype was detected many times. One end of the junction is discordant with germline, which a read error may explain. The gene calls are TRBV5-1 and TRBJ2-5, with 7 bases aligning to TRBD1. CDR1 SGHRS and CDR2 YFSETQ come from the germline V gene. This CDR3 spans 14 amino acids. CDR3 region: CASSPQGTQETQYF. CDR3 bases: TGTGCCAGCTCACCACAGGGGACCCAAGAGACCCAGTACTTC.

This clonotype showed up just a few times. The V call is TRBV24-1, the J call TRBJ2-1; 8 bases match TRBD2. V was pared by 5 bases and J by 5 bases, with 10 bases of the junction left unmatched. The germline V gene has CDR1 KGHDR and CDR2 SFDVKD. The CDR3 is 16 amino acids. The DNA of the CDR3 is TGTGCCACCAGTGGCCCAACTAGCGGACATAACAATGAGCAGTTCTTC. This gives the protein CATSGPTSGHNNEQFF.

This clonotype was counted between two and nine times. In nucleotides, the CDR3 is TGCGCCAGCAGTCCAACCCCGGGCGGGGCCAACGTCCTGACTTTC. Translating gives CASSPTPGGANVLTF. V is TRBV5-1 and J is TRBJ2-6; no firm D call. Looked up from germline, CDR1 is SGHRS and CDR2 is YFSETQ. Deletions cut 5 bases from V and 4 bases from J, with 13 bases between. The CDR3 is 15 amino acids.

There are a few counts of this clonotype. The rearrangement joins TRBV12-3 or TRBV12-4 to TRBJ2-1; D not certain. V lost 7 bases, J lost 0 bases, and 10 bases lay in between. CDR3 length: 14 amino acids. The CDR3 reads CASTPRSSYNEQFF. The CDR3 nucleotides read TGTGCCAGCACCCCTCGAAGCTCCTACAATGAGCAGTTCTTC.